These 27 T cell receptor beta chains share one sample of origin, sequenced in a study of human T cells and chemical hapten exposure. The time point denotes: healthy volunteer bleed at 2 weeks. Unfractionated whole blood yielded the extracted total RNA. TCRdb reprocessed the RACE reads with MiXCR, giving one entry per CDR3 protein. The table lists roughly 49,000 distinct CDR3 sequences, about 4.5% of them singletons. Material for sequencing was whole blood. These receptors all stem from a female donor in good health. Some clones in this sample may be carry-over from other donors' samples.

This clonotype was seen once. This could be a read error, since a much larger clone is one nucleotide away. The chain employs TRBV11-2 and TRBJ2-5; no firm D call. This CDR3 region has 11 residues. CDR1 is SGHAT, CDR2 FQNNGV, per germline. The ends were cut back, 5 bases at V and 7 bases at J, with 8 bases in the middle. CDR3 loop: CASSKHRTQYF. The CDR3 DNA follows: TGTGCCAGCAGCAAACATCGGACCCAGTACTTC.

This clonotype was seen at least ten times. The chain combines TRBV29-1 with TRBJ2-2; tentative D call: TRBD1 (5 bases). Germline V gives CDR1 SQVTM, CDR2 ANQGSEA. Deletions cut 7 bases from V and 1 base from J, with 16 bases between. The CDR3 is 15 residues long. The CDR3 loop is CSAAGQRMNTGELFF. In DNA, the CDR3 is TGCAGCGCCGCAGGACAACGGATGAACACCGGGGAGCTGTTTTTT.

In its sample, this clonotype was seen many times. The chain couples TRBV4-2 to TRBJ1-2; 8 bases map to TRBD1. Germline values: CDR1 LGHNA, CDR2 YNFKEQ. The J segment lost 0 bases and the V segment lost 3 bases, leaving 0 bases of the junction unmatched. The CDR3 is 14 amino acids. This chain's CDR3 is CASSQDRANYGYTF. CDR3 sequence (DNA): TGTGCCAGCAGCCAGGACAGGGCTAACTATGGCTACACCTTC.

This clonotype was detected many times. The chain joins TRBV6-5 to TRBJ2-5, with D unresolved. The CDR3 loop spans 14 amino acids. Trimming pared 2 bases from V and 1 base from J, leaving 8 bases between. CDR1 and CDR2 (germline): MNHEY, SVGAGI. DNA for the CDR3: TGTGCCAGCAGTTACAGAACCCCCCAAGAGACCCAGTACTTC. As protein: CASSYRTPQETQYF.

This clonotype was picked up many times. This chain uses TRBV20-1 with TRBJ2-3; maybe TRBD1 (5 bases). CDR1 is DFQATT and CDR2 is SNEGSKA in the germline V gene (reference sequence). With 0 bases removed from V and 6 bases from J, the gap between germline ends came to 16 bases. CDR3 size: 15 residues. The CDR3 sequence is CSARDPGAGLDTQYF. CDR3 sequence (DNA): TGCAGTGCTAGAGATCCTGGCGCAGGGCTGGATACGCAGTATTTT.

The table lists this clonotype with many counts. The V call is TRBV7-2, the J call TRBJ2-7, with 7 bases identical to TRBD2. This CDR3 is built from 15 residues. Germline V CDR1 and CDR2: SGHTA, FQGNSA. V lost 5 bases, J lost 6 bases, and 13 bases stayed unmatched. The chain's CDR3 is CASSPRAGVGLEQYF. Here the CDR3 DNA reads TGTGCCAGCAGCCCACGGGCGGGGGTAGGGCTCGAGCAGTACTTC. Complete variable domain (other parts from reference TRBV7-2 and TRBJ2-7): GAGVSQSPSNKVTEKGKDVELRCDPISGHTALYWYRQSLGQGLEFLIYFQGNSAPDKSGLPSDRFSAERTGGSVSTLTIQRTQQEDSAVYLCASSPRAGVGLEQYFGPGTRLTVT.

There are many counts of this clonotype. The gene calls are TRBV7-3 and TRBJ1-1; D unclear. The CDR3 length is 14 residues. Germline values: CDR1 SGHTA, CDR2 FQGTGA. V was cut by 3 bases and J by 0 bases, with 8 bases left in between. The CDR3 sequence is CASSFSYVNTEAFF. Written as DNA, the CDR3 is TGTGCCAGCAGCTTCTCCTACGTGAACACTGAAGCTTTCTTT.

This clonotype was detected many times. DNA for the CDR3: TGTGCCATCAGTGATTTGGCCAGTTCCTACGAGCAGTACTTC. Protein: CAISDLASSYEQYF. This chain joins TRBV10-3 and TRBJ2-7, with D unclear. The CDR3 spans 14 residues. Germline V gene lookup returns CDR1 ENHRY and CDR2 SYGVKD. Deletions cut 3 bases from V and 1 base from J, with 10 bases between.

This clonotype was found many times. The chain recombines TRBV5-6 with TRBJ2-1, with D uncertain. Trimming left V 2 bases short and J 10 bases short, with 13 bases between. Germline V gene lookup returns CDR1 SGHDT and CDR2 YYEEEE. The CDR3 extends over 13 amino acids. The CDR3 DNA follows: TGTGCCAGCAGCTTATTCCCCCAGGAGGAGCAGTTCTTC. Translation: CASSLFPQEEQFF.

Notes on this clonotype: This may be a read error: a much more frequent sequence differs by one nucleotide. The chain combines TRBV2 with TRBJ2-1; D not resolved. The V and J ends lost 3 bases and 2 bases respectively, with 29 bases between them. This CDR3 is built from 21 residues. Germline CDR1 and CDR2: SNHLY and FYNNEI. Here the CDR3 DNA reads TGTGCCAGCAGTGATTCGGTGGCGGCGGAAGATTATTTGGCAACCTACAATGAGCAGTTCTTC. Translating gives CASSDSVAAEDYLATYNEQFF.

The table lists this clonotype with many counts. The gene calls are TRBV28 and TRBJ2-7; no clear D gene. Germline CDR1 MDHEN, CDR2 SYDVKM. The CDR3 is 13 amino acids. Deletions cut 3 bases from V and 1 base from J, with 7 bases between. The CDR3 is CASSFSRSYEQYF. CDR3 DNA: TGTGCCAGCAGTTTTTCGCGGTCCTACGAGCAGTACTTC.

This clonotype was counted ten times or more. The chain has TRBV28 and TRBJ1-5, with D perhaps matching TRBD1 (5 bases). Germline V gene lookup returns CDR1 MDHEN and CDR2 SYDVKM. The V and J ends lost 4 bases and 6 bases respectively, with 16 bases between them. The CDR3 sequence is 15 residues long. DNA of the CDR3: TGTGCCAGCAGTTCAATAACAGGTTTGGGTCAGCCCCAGCATTTT. This translates into CASSSITGLGQPQHF.

This clonotype was picked up many times. This rearrangement joins TRBV2 to TRBJ1-5, with D uncertain. The CDR3 totals 15 residues. From germline, CDR1 is SNHLY and CDR2 FYNNEI. Deletions cut 4 bases from V and 2 bases from J, with 12 bases between. The CDR3 bases are TGTGCCAGCAGTGCCAGTCAGATCGGCAATCAGCCCCAGCATTTT. The encoded protein is CASSASQIGNQPQHF.

The sample holds many counts of this clonotype. The chain recombines TRBV28 with TRBJ2-7; D ambiguous. V was shortened by 8 bases and J by 0 bases, with 11 bases between the two germline ends. The germline V gene has CDR1 MDHEN and CDR2 SYDVKM. The length of the CDR3 is 13 residues. CDR3: CASEDRASYEQYF. For the CDR3, the DNA is TGTGCCAGCGAGGACCGGGCCTCCTACGAGCAGTACTTC.

This clonotype was seen a handful of times. The rearrangement joins TRBV10-2 to TRBJ1-6; D uncertain. There are 16 residues in the CDR3. CDR1 is WSHSY and CDR2 is SAAADI in the germline V gene. Trimming took 3 bases from V and 0 from J, leaving 9 bases between them. The CDR3, as DNA: TGCGCCAGCAGTGAAGGTGGACTCTCCTATAATTCACCCCTCCACTTT. This codes for CASSEGGLSYNSPLHF.

This clonotype was found many times. The chain carries TRBV20-1 and TRBJ1-5, with 9 positions matching TRBD1. After removal of 0 bases from V and 5 bases from J, the junction contained 5 bases not matched to a gene. The length of the CDR3 is 15 residues. Germline V gene lookup returns CDR1 DFQATT and CDR2 SNEGSKA (reference sequence). The CDR3 reads CSARDRDRADQPQHF. CDR3 DNA: TGCAGTGCTAGAGACCGGGACAGGGCGGATCAGCCCCAGCATTTT.

This clonotype was seen at least ten times. V and J are TRBV20-1 and TRBJ2-7; 9 positions match TRBD1. CDR3 length: 13 residues. V shed 6 bases and J 5 bases; nucleotides not matched to a gene: 8. Looked up from germline, CDR1 is DFQATT and CDR2 is SNEGSKA (reference sequence). The CDR3 DNA follows: TGCAGTGCAGCACAGGGGGCACTAGACGAGCAGTACTTC. This codes for CSAAQGALDEQYF.

In this sample, this clonotype turned up many times. The chain is built from TRBV9 and TRBJ1-5, with 9 bases lining up with TRBD1. The V and J ends lost 0 bases and 5 bases, in that order; junction bases with no gene match: 3. Germline assignment: CDR1 SGDLS and CDR2 YYNGEE. The CDR3 loop spans 15 amino acids. The CDR3 loop is CASSVGTGADQPQHF. Written as DNA, the CDR3 is TGTGCCAGCAGCGTAGGGACAGGGGCCGATCAGCCCCAGCATTTT.

Within the sample, this clonotype is medium-sized. The chain is built from TRBV6-1 and TRBJ1-5; 7 bases are shared with TRBD1. The V segment lost 6 bases and the J segment 3 bases; nucleotides outside the gene matches: 8. Germline loops: CDR1 MNHNS, CDR2 SASEGT. The CDR3 spans 15 residues. The DNA of the CDR3 is TGTGCCAGCAGCGGGTCGACAGGGCACAATCAGCCCCAGCATTTT. It codes for CASSGSTGHNQPQHF.

About this clonotype itself: A clone one base away is much larger, so this may be a read error. The gene calls are TRBV15 and TRBJ2-5; D not certain. With 0 bases removed from V and 5 bases from J, the gap between germline ends came to 7 bases. This CDR3 contains 13 residues. Germline CDR1 and CDR2: LNHNV and YYDKDF (reference sequence). Here the CDR3 reads CATSREGWETQYF. The CDR3 coding sequence is TGTGCCACCAGCAGAGAGGGTTGGGAGACCCAGTACTTC.

This clonotype showed up just once. Being one base from a much bigger clone, this may be a read error. This sequence joins TRBV28 and TRBJ2-3, with D perhaps TRBD1 (5 bases). V dropped 3 bases and J dropped 2 bases, with 15 bases sitting between them. This CDR3 region has 16 residues. Germline CDR1 reads MDHEN; CDR2 reads SYDVKM. The CDR3 loop reads CASSFTPQGNTDTQYF. The DNA for the CDR3 is TGTGCCAGCAGTTTTACCCCCCAGGGAAACACAGATACGCAGTATTTT. Combining the CDR3 with reference TRBV28 and TRBJ2-3 gives the whole variable domain DVKVTQSSRYLVKRTGEKVFLECVQDMDHENMFWYRQDPGLGLRLIYFSYDVKMKEKGDIPEGYSVSREKKERFSLILESASTNQTSMYLCASSFTPQGNTDTQYFGPGTRLTVL.

The V call is TRBV12-3 or TRBV12-4, the J call TRBJ1-5, with D unresolved. The CDR3 is 14 amino acids. Trimming cost V 1 base and J 7 bases, with 11 bases left between them. The DNA for the CDR3 is TGTGCCAGCAGTTTAGGGAGAATCGGGCAGCCCCAGCATTTT. It encodes CASSLGRIGQPQHF.

This clonotype was observed many times. The gene calls are TRBV7-9 and TRBJ2-7, with 9 bases lining up with TRBD1. CDR1 is SEHNR and CDR2 is FQNEAQ in the germline V gene (reference sequence). V was pared by 5 bases and J by 5 bases, with 13 bases of the junction left unmatched. The CDR3 has 16 residues. The CDR3 loop reads CASSERAGTGTHEQYF. For the CDR3, the DNA is TGTGCCAGCAGCGAAAGGGCCGGGACAGGGACCCACGAGCAGTACTTC.

The CDR3 spells CSVRGQLGTPGYGYTF. CDR3 coding DNA: TGCAGCGTGAGGGGGCAGTTAGGCACTCCGGGATATGGCTACACCTTC. The chain links TRBV29-1 to TRBJ1-2; the match to TRBD1 covers 7 bases. The CDR3 has 16 amino acids. After removal of 6 bases from V and 5 bases from J, the junction contained 18 bases not matched to a gene. Germline CDR1 SQVTM, CDR2 ANQGSEA.

The sample holds many counts of this clonotype. The J gene is TRBJ1-3, the V gene TRBV6-1; D is unclear. V lost 0 bases and J lost 0, with 6 bases in between. The CDR3 loop spans 15 amino acids. The germline V gene has CDR1 MNHNS and CDR2 SASEGT. The CDR3 bases are TGTGCCAGCAGTGAAGCAGGGAGCTCTGGAAACACCATATATTTT. Protein: CASSEAGSSGNTIYF.

This clonotype was observed many times. The gene calls are TRBV5-1 and TRBJ2-5; the D gene could be TRBD1 or TRBD2 (5 bases each). V lost 4 bases and J lost 2, with 24 bases in between. This CDR3 region has 18 residues. Germline V gene lookup returns CDR1 SGHRS and CDR2 YFSETQ. The CDR3 bases are TGCGCCAGCAGCCCTGGTCAAGCCTGGGACGCCGGGCAAGAGACCCAGTACTTC. This translates into CASSPGQAWDAGQETQYF.

This clonotype was seen only once. A much larger clone sits a single nucleotide away, making a read error possible. The rearrangement links TRBV7-2 to TRBJ1-3; D is unclear. Per germline, CDR1 SGHTA and CDR2 FQGNSA. The CDR3 loop spans 13 amino acids. The CDR3: CARSPWLGNTIYF. CDR3 in DNA: TGTGCCCGCAGCCCCTGGCTGGGAAACACCATATATTTT.